The next 16 T cell receptor beta chains were all read from a single sample in a study of regulatory T cells in long-lasting Graves disease. Arm-PCR of CDR3 regions with iRepertoire HTBI primers generated TCR beta libraries. TCRdb processed the multiplex PCR reads anew with MiXCR; each CDR3 protein has one entry. The sample contains 250,000 to 300,000 distinct CDR3 sequences, 15% to 20% of which appear only once. The time point was: newly diagnosed GD, antithyroid drugs for less than 3 months. Scientists built the TCR library using RNA that was extracted from PBMCs. The data were also submitted as part of a second study, on T cells in Graves' hyperthyroidism and ophthalmopathy.

Sequences were derived from peripheral blood mononuclear cells (PBMCs), sampled at new diagnosis, from a patient treated with antithyroid drugs. The origin of the receptors is a woman aged 30 to 39 with Graves disease.

This clonotype was detected ten times or more. This CDR3 reads CASRGQGAKNIQYF. The CDR3 coding sequence is TGTGCCAGCAGGGGACAGGGGGCCAAAAACATTCAGTACTTC. V and J are TRBV2 and TRBJ2-4; 10 positions match TRBD1. The length of the CDR3 is 14 residues. V shed 6 bases and J 1 base; nucleotides not matched to a gene: 0. Germline V CDR1 and CDR2: SNHLY, FYNNEI.

The chain has TRBV4-1 and TRBJ1-1; D might be TRBD1 (5 bases). From germline, CDR1 is MGHRA and CDR2 YSYEKL. Trimming left V 2 bases short and J 11 bases short, with 12 bases between. CDR3 length: 12 residues. The CDR3 DNA sequence: TGCGCCAGCAGCCAAACCGCCAGGGACGCTTTCTTT. Protein sequence: CASSQTARDAFF.

In the case of this clonotype: This may stem from a read error, because a much larger clone lies one nucleotide away. The chain is built from TRBV20-1 and TRBJ2-7, with 8 bases lining up with TRBD1. In germline, CDR1 is DFQATT, CDR2 SNEGSKA (reference sequence). V shed 5 bases, J shed 2 bases, and the junction held 8 bases outside the gene matches. The CDR3 contains 14 residues. For the CDR3, the DNA is TGCAGTGCTGCCGAGACAGGGGTCACCTACGAGCAGTACTTC. Its translation is CSAAETGVTYEQYF.

This clonotype was counted ten times or more. The chain links TRBV5-1 to TRBJ1-1, with D possibly being TRBD1 (5 bases). The CDR3 length is 12 residues. Deletions cut 7 bases from V and 1 base from J, with 8 bases between. Germline V gene sequence: CDR1 SGHRS, CDR2 YFSETQ. The CDR3 DNA follows: TGCGCCAGCCGACAGCCGAACACTGAAGCTTTCTTT. Protein: CASRQPNTEAFF. Looking up the rest from reference TRBV5-1 and TRBJ1-1 gives the full variable domain: KAGVTQTPRYLIKTRGQQVTLSCSPISGHRSVSWYQQTPGQGLQFLFEYFSETQRNKGNFPGRFSGRQFSNSRSEMNVSTLELGDSALYLCASRQPNTEAFFGQGTRLTVV.

The rearrangement joins TRBV28 to TRBJ1-1, with 7 bases lining up with TRBD1. The V segment lost 7 bases and the J segment 2 bases; nucleotides outside the gene matches: 13. Looked up from germline, CDR1 is MDHEN and CDR2 is SYDVKM. The CDR3 totals 16 residues. The CDR3 spells CASIHVEGTVNTEAFF. CDR3 in DNA: TGTGCCAGCATACATGTCGAAGGGACAGTTAACACTGAAGCTTTCTTT.

This clonotype appeared a few times. The V gene is TRBV14, the J gene TRBJ1-6, with unresolved D. CDR1 SGHDN and CDR2 FVKESK come from the germline V gene. Trimming removed 6 bases at V and 9 bases at J, with 15 bases between. The CDR3 runs 14 residues. CDR3 amino acids: CASSPIWAGSPLHF. The CDR3 DNA reads TGTGCCAGCAGTCCCATATGGGCCGGTTCACCCCTCCACTTT.

This clonotype was detected many times. The V gene is TRBV5-1, the J gene TRBJ1-4, with D possibly TRBD1 on 6 matching bases. V lost 7 bases to trimming and J lost 8 bases, with 15 bases between them. The CDR3 contains 13 residues. Per the germline V gene, CDR1 is SGHRS and CDR2 is YFSETQ. The CDR3 nucleotides are TGCGCCAGCTCGGCGCAGGGGACCGAAAAACTGTTTTTT. This codes for CASSAQGTEKLFF. Filled out from reference TRBV5-1 and TRBJ1-4, the complete variable domain reads KAGVTQTPRYLIKTRGQQVTLSCSPISGHRSVSWYQQTPGQGLQFLFEYFSETQRNKGNFPGRFSGRQFSNSRSEMNVSTLELGDSALYLCASSAQGTEKLFFGSGTQLSVL.

CDR3 residues: CSARYQYEQFF. The DNA for the CDR3 is TGCAGCGCCCGGTATCAATACGAGCAGTTCTTC. The gene calls are TRBV29-1 and TRBJ2-1; D is unresolved. V was shortened by 7 bases and J by 10 bases, with 14 bases between the two germline ends. CDR1 is SQVTM and CDR2 is ANQGSEA in the germline V gene. The CDR3 totals 11 residues.

The CDR3, as DNA: TGTGCCAGCAGCCCCGGGGGCAGGGTTGCCTATGGCTACACCTTC. As protein: CASSPGGRVAYGYTF. The chain links TRBV7-2 to TRBJ1-2; perhaps TRBD1 as D (6 bases). The CDR3 is made up of 15 amino acids. With 5 bases removed from V and 4 bases from J, the gap between germline ends came to 17 bases. Germline V gene lookup returns CDR1 SGHTA and CDR2 FQGNSA.

This clonotype was seen ten or more times. J is TRBJ1-1 and V is TRBV9; 8 positions match TRBD1. Losses at the gene ends were 3 bases for V and 3 bases for J; bases not matched to a gene: 4. Germline V gene sequence: CDR1 SGDLS, CDR2 YYNGEE. The CDR3 spans 14 residues. The CDR3 region has the DNA TGTGCCAGCAGCGCAGGGGGCGAGTACACTGAAGCTTTCTTT. Protein sequence: CASSAGGEYTEAFF.

Many counts were recorded for this clonotype. The V and J genes are TRBV5-8 and TRBJ2-1; the match to TRBD2 covers 11 bases. There are 22 residues in the CDR3. The V gene end was trimmed by 3 bases and the J gene end by 7 bases; junction bases not matched to a gene: 27. Per the germline V gene, CDR1 is SGHTS and CDR2 is YDEGEE. CDR3 loop: CASSWTPQGARRLAGGYNEQFF. In nucleotides, the CDR3 is TGTGCCAGCAGCTGGACCCCGCAGGGGGCGCGGAGGCTAGCGGGGGGTTATAATGAGCAGTTCTTC.

At least ten counts were recorded for this clonotype. The rearrangement uses TRBV2 and TRBJ2-1; 10 bases agree with TRBD2. CDR1 and CDR2 from the germline V gene are SNHLY and FYNNEI. The CDR3 totals 15 residues. The trim removed 6 bases at V and 4 bases at J, leaving 6 bases unmatched. CDR3 in DNA: TGTGCCAGCAGATGGACTAGCGGAGGATACAATGAGCAGTTCTTC. Translation: CASRWTSGGYNEQFF.

This clonotype was counted ten times or more. The chain couples TRBV6-2 or TRBV6-3 to TRBJ2-7; no reliable D call. This CDR3 comprises 12 residues. The ends were cut back, 2 bases at V and 3 bases at J, with 5 bases in the middle. Germline V CDR1 and CDR2: MNHEY, SVGEGT. Here the CDR3 reads CASSYTVYEQYF. Here the CDR3 DNA reads TGTGCCAGCAGTTACACAGTCTACGAGCAGTACTTC.

In this sample, this clonotype turned up many times. The gene calls are TRBV20-1 and TRBJ2-7; D not certain. Trimming took off 2 bases at V and 6 bases at J, with 26 bases between the two ends. Germline V lookup: CDR1 DFQATT, CDR2 SNEGSKA (reference sequence). This CDR3 is built from 17 residues. The CDR3 spells CSARFIPSTGSFGEQYF. In DNA form, the CDR3 reads TGCAGTGCTAGATTCATTCCATCGACCGGCTCGTTTGGCGAGCAGTACTTC.

This clonotype has a count of ten or more. V gene TRBV10-3 combines with J gene TRBJ2-1, with unresolved D. The CDR3 is made up of 13 amino acids. The ends were cut back, 10 bases at V and 0 bases at J, with 10 bases in the middle. The germline CDR1 and CDR2 sequences are ENHRY and SYGVKD. The CDR3, as DNA: TGTGCCACCACAGATGACTCCTACAATGAGCAGTTCTTC. Protein: CATTDDSYNEQFF.

The rearrangement uses TRBV29-1 and TRBJ1-3; no clear D gene. The germline V and J ends were trimmed by 5 bases and 2 bases, with 4 bases remaining between them. The germline CDR1 and CDR2 sequences are SQVTM and ANQGSEA. The CDR3 contains 11 residues. The CDR3 nucleotides are TGCAGCGTTTTCACTGGAAACACCATATATTTT. It specifies CSVFTGNTIYF.